The clone carrying this TCR beta chain has more than one count but fewer than ten. Its target is unknown. This CDR3 contains 14 residues. Germline loops: CDR1 MNHEY, CDR2 SVGEGT. V lost 5 bases to trimming and J lost 4 bases, with 14 bases between them. Profiled with immunoSEQ multiplex PCR; TCRdb holds only in-frame clones, not every one. The profile shows 42,000 or so clones, approximately 70% of them singletons. This specimen belongs to a study of vaccination effects on CD4 cells after COVID-19. Study-wide points: Both infection-induced and vaccine-induced clones contracted markedly at late post-vaccination timepoints.

Using viral peptide pools, the ViraFEST assay grew out antigen-specific CD4+ T cells prior to sequencing. Once cultured for approximately ten days, the cells underwent separation to obtain CD4+ T cells. The infection with SARS-CoV-2 (confirmed by PCR) occurred in this person between March and December 2020. PBMC cultures contained 2 million or so cells per well, around 9.7 IU/ml IL-2 and 10 ug/ml peptides. J is TRBJ1-1 and V is TRBV6-2 or TRBV6-3; TRBD1 is a possible D gene (6 bases). This specimen consisted of CD4+ T cells from PBMCs cultured with a peptide pool, obtained before COVID-19 vaccination. This TCR was sampled from a human donor who had a prior SARS-CoV-2 infection. The DNA of the CDR3 is TGTGCCAGCAGTACAACAGGGTTCCGCACTGAAGCTTTCTTT. Amino acids: CASSTTGFRTEAFF.